This entry lists 16 T cell receptor beta chains sequenced from one sample in a study of T cell responses to AZD1222 COVID-19 vaccine. Sequenced by immunoSEQ multiplex PCR; TCRdb stores in-frame clones only, minus some. Counted here are about 140,000 clones, 70% to 90% occurring once; the ten biggest clones make up 5% to 6.5%. Here the sequenced sample was peripheral blood, taken on day 0 of AZD1222 vaccination. These receptors all come from an adult in good health.

The V and J genes are TRBV20-1 and TRBJ1-2; D is possibly TRBD1 (5 bases). V lost 3 bases, J lost 8 bases, and 13 bases lay in between. This CDR3 has 12 amino acids. The germline V gene encodes CDR1 DFQATT and CDR2 SNEGSKA (reference sequence). In nucleotides, the CDR3 is TGCAGTGCTAGTAGGGGTGTGGAGGGCTACACCTTC. Its translation is CSASRGVEGYTF.

This sequence joins TRBV28 and TRBJ1-4; perhaps TRBD1 as D (6 bases). Looked up from germline, CDR1 is MDHEN and CDR2 is SYDVKM. Trimming pared 3 bases from V and 7 bases from J, leaving 12 bases between. This CDR3 contains 14 residues. The CDR3 DNA follows: TGTGCCAGCAGTTTGGGGGGGCTTGGTGAAAAACTGTTTTTT. It yields the protein CASSLGGLGEKLFF. The variable domain in full, completed from reference TRBV28 and TRBJ1-4, reads DVKVTQSSRYLVKRTGEKVFLECVQDMDHENMFWYRQDPGLGLRLIYFSYDVKMKEKGDIPEGYSVSREKKERFSLILESASTNQTSMYLCASSLGGLGEKLFFGSGTQLSVL.

The rearrangement links TRBV2 to TRBJ2-1, with D maybe TRBD2 (5 bases). Trimming removed 10 bases from V and 13 bases from J, with 14 bases in between. CDR1 is SNHLY and CDR2 is FYNNEI in the germline V gene. The length of the CDR3 is 10 residues. The CDR3: CATTRGYQFF. DNA for the CDR3: TGTGCCACCACCCGGGGTTATCAGTTCTTC.

This rearrangement joins TRBV18 to TRBJ2-4; D gene ambiguous. V was pared by 3 bases and J by 0 bases, with 12 bases between. The CDR3 totals 16 residues. Germline V gene lookup returns CDR1 KGHSH and CDR2 LQKENI. CDR3 coding DNA: TGTGCCAGCTCACCCCCGCAGGCGTTAGCCAAAAACATTCAGTACTTC. It translates to CASSPPQALAKNIQYF.

This sequence joins TRBV9 and TRBJ1-5; tentative D call: TRBD1 (5 bases). The germline V gene has CDR1 SGDLS and CDR2 YYNGEE. Trimming removed 4 bases at V and 3 bases at J, with 14 bases between. The CDR3 covers 15 residues. CDR3 region: CASSSSGTNNQPQHF. CDR3 DNA: TGTGCCAGCAGCTCATCCGGGACGAACAATCAGCCCCAGCATTTT.

The chain recombines TRBV30 with TRBJ1-3, with D perhaps matching TRBD1 (5 bases). CDR1 and CDR2 from the germline V gene are GTSNPN and SVGIG (reference sequence). Deletions cut 0 bases from V and 0 bases from J, with 12 bases between. The CDR3 totals 16 residues. The CDR3 region has the DNA TGTGCCTGGAGTGTATGGGGACTGAGCTCTGGAAACACCATATATTTT. It specifies CAWSVWGLSSGNTIYF.

The rearrangement joins TRBV5-5 to TRBJ1-1, with D maybe TRBD1 (5 bases). Trimming left V 5 bases short and J 2 bases short, with 10 bases between. The CDR3 runs 13 residues. The germline CDR1 and CDR2 sequences are SGHKS and YYEKEE (reference sequence). CDR3 loop: CASRRDLNTEAFF. The CDR3 region has the DNA TGTGCCAGCAGGCGGGACTTAAACACTGAAGCTTTCTTT.

The chain uses TRBV28 and TRBJ2-7; TRBD2 agrees at 7 bases. CDR3 length equals 15 residues. J was trimmed by 2 bases and V by 8 bases; bases with no gene match: 12. Germline assignment: CDR1 MDHEN and CDR2 SYDVKM. The CDR3 DNA is TGTGCCAGCTTCGCCGCGGGAGTCGGCACCTACGAGCAGTACTTC. Amino acid sequence: CASFAAGVGTYEQYF.

This sequence joins TRBV3-1 (or the pseudogene TRBV3-2) and TRBJ1-2; D ambiguous. V was trimmed by 1 base and J by 5 bases, leaving 11 bases between them. The germline V gene has CDR1 LGHDT and CDR2 YNNKEL (reference sequence). This CDR3 comprises 14 residues. The CDR3 bases are TGTGCCAGCAGCCAAGCGGTCAGGACGTATGGCTACACCTTC. Its protein is CASSQAVRTYGYTF.

In DNA, the CDR3 is TGTGCCAGCAGCGTAGAGTCACTTAGCACAGATACGCAGTATTTT. It translates to CASSVESLSTDTQYF. This chain joins TRBV9 and TRBJ2-3; D is unresolved. CDR1 and CDR2 (germline): SGDLS, YYNGEE. The CDR3 has 15 residues. Trimming removed 0 bases from V and 0 bases from J, with 8 bases in between.

The CDR3 reads CASSQDGQGNYGYTF. DNA of the CDR3: TGCGCCAGCAGCCAAGATGGACAGGGGAACTATGGCTACACCTTC. The rearrangement uses TRBV4-3 and TRBJ1-2, with 9 bases identical to TRBD1. The CDR3 has 15 residues. Per germline, CDR1 LGHNA and CDR2 YSLEER. Trimming took 0 bases from V and 2 from J; bases not matched to a gene: 1.

The J gene is TRBJ1-2, the V gene TRBV27, with TRBD1 matching over 8 bases. CDR1 is MNHEY and CDR2 is SMNVEV in the germline V gene (reference sequence). This CDR3 contains 14 residues. J lost 5 bases, V lost 6 bases, and 8 bases had no gene match. The CDR3 DNA sequence: TGTGCCAGCAGGCGAGCAGGGGGCGGGTATGGCTACACCTTC. It is translated as CASRRAGGGYGYTF.

This clone appeared once. The genes are TRBV11-3 and TRBJ2-6; no clear D gene. The CDR3 runs 14 residues. CDR1 and CDR2 from the germline V gene are SGHNT and YENEEA. Trimming took 4 bases from V and 1 from J, leaving 5 bases between them. The CDR3, as DNA: TGTGCCAGCAGCTCCGAATCTGGGGCCAACGTCCTGACTTTC. This sequence encodes CASSSESGANVLTF.

The J gene is TRBJ1-1, the V gene TRBV30, with D maybe TRBD1 (5 bases). V was pared by 0 bases and J by 6 bases, with 5 bases between. The CDR3 runs to 11 residues. The germline CDR1 and CDR2 sequences are GTSNPN and SVGIG (reference sequence). The CDR3 coding sequence is TGTGCCTGGAGTGTACAGGCTGAAGCTTTCTTT. Translating gives CAWSVQAEAFF.

The chain uses TRBV4-2 and TRBJ1-2; D unclear. The germline V and J ends were trimmed by 1 base and 0 bases, with 12 bases remaining between them. Germline V gene lookup returns CDR1 LGHNA and CDR2 YNFKEQ. This CDR3 comprises 16 residues. In DNA form, the CDR3 reads TGTGCCAGCAGCCAAGTCGAGTCAAGAGCTAACTATGGCTACACCTTC. It encodes CASSQVESRANYGYTF.

V is TRBV7-3 and J is TRBJ2-5; no definite D call. The germline gives CDR1 SGHTA, CDR2 FQGTGA. The CDR3 is 13 residues long. V lost 6 bases, J lost 2 bases, and 10 bases lay in between. The chain's CDR3 is CASSRAGQETQYF. The DNA of the CDR3 is TGTGCCAGCAGTCGAGCCGGACAAGAGACCCAGTACTTC.